This T cell receptor (beta chain) is drawn from a study of blood T cell repertoires in COVID-19. As for the study in general: The United States, Italy and Spain provided the acute and convalescent COVID-19 samples.

Method: immunoSEQ multiplex PCR; TCRdb's copy keeps in-frame clones and lacks some. This table has hundreds of thousands of clones, 87% appearing once. Trimming stripped 1 base from V and 0 bases from J, with 10 bases between. The CDR3 has 15 residues. CDR1 is SGHVS, CDR2 FNYEAQ, per germline. The sequence was obtained from a woman aged 60-75 years with COVID-19, enrolled during active disease. Sequencing was performed on peripheral blood. The rearrangement links TRBV7-6 to TRBJ2-7, with a weak D call TRBD1 (6 bases). In nucleotides, the CDR3 is TGTGCCAGCAGCTTAGAGGCAGGGGACTCCTACGAGCAGTACTTC. It is translated as CASSLEAGDSYEQYF.